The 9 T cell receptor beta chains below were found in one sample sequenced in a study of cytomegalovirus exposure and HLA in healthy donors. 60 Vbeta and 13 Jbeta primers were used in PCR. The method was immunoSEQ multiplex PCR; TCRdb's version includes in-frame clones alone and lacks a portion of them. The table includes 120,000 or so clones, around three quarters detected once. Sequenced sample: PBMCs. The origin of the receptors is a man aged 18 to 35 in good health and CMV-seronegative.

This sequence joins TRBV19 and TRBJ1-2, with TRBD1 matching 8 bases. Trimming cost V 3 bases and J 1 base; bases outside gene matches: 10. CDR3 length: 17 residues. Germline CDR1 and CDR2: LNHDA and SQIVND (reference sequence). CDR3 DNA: TGTGCCAGTAGTATCTGGGGTAGAGACAGGGGTAACTATGGCTACACCTTC. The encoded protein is CASSIWGRDRGNYGYTF. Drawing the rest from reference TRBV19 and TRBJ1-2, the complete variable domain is DGGITQSPKYLFRKEGQNVTLSCEQNLNHDAMYWYRQDPGQGLRLIYYSQIVNDFQKGDIAEGYSVSREKKESFPLTVTSAQKNPTAFYLCASSIWGRDRGNYGYTFGSGTRLTVV.

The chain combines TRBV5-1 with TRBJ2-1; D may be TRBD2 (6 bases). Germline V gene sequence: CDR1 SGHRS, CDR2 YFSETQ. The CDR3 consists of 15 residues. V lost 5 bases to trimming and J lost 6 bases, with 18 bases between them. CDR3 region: CASRGRGLEGNEQFF. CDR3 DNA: TGCGCCAGCAGAGGCCGGGGACTCGAGGGCAATGAGCAGTTCTTC.

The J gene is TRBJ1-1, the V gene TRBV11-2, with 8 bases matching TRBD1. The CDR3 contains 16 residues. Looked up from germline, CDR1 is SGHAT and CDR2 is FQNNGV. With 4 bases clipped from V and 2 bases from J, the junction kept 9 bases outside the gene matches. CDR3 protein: CASSSYGQGRNTEAFF. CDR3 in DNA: TGTGCCAGCAGCTCCTATGGACAGGGCCGTAACACTGAAGCTTTCTTT.

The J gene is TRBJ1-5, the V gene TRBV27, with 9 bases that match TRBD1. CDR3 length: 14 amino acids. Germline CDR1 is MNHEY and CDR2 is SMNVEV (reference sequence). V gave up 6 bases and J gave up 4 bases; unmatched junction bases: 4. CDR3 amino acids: CASRETGGNQPQHF. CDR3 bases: TGTGCCAGCAGGGAGACAGGGGGTAATCAGCCCCAGCATTTT.

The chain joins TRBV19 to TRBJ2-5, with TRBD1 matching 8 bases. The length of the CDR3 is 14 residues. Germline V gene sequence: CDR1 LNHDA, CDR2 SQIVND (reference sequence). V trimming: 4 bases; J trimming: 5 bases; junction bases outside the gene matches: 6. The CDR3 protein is CASSTKQGEETQYF. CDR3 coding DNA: TGTGCCAGTAGTACGAAACAGGGGGAGGAGACCCAGTACTTC. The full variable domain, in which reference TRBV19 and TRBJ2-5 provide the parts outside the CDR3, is DGGITQSPKYLFRKEGQNVTLSCEQNLNHDAMYWYRQDPGQGLRLIYYSQIVNDFQKGDIAEGYSVSREKKESFPLTVTSAQKNPTAFYLCASSTKQGEETQYFGPGTRLLVL.

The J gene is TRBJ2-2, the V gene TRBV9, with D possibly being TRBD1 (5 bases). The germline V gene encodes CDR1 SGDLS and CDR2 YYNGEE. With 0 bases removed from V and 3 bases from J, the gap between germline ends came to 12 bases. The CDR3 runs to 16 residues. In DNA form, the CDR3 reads TGTGCCAGCAGCGTAGTCGGTCAGGGATACACCGGGGAGCTGTTTTTT. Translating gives CASSVVGQGYTGELFF.

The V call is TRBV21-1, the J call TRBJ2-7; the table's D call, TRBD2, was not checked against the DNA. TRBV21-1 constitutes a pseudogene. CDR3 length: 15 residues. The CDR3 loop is CASSRRLAPVYEQYV. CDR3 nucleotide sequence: TGTGCCAGCAGCAGGAGACTAGCGCCAGTCTACGAGCAGTACGTC.

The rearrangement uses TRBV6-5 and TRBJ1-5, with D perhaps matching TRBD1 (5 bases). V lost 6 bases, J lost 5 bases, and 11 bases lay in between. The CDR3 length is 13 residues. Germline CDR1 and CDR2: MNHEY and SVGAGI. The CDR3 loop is CASSQGYDQPQHF. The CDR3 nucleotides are TGTGCCAGCAGCCAGGGTTATGATCAGCCCCAGCATTTT.

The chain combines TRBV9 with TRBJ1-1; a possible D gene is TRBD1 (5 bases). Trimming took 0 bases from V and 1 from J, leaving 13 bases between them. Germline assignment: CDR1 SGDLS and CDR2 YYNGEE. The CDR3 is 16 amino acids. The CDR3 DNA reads TGTGCCAGCAGCGTAGGAGGGATGGGGGGGAACACTGAAGCTTTCTTT. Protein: CASSVGGMGGNTEAFF.